This T cell receptor (beta chain) was retrieved from a study of T-cell reconstitution after alpha-beta-depleted transplantation in children. This clonotype was detected only a few times. Preparation of the TCRbeta library used unique molecular identifiers. One entry per CDR3 protein results from TCRdb running MiXCR on the PCR reads. The repertoire holds some 600,000 distinct CDR3 sequences, with around a sixth as singletons. This CDR3 is built from 15 residues. The V and J ends lost 3 bases and 7 bases, in that order; junction bases with no gene match: 11. Germline V gene sequence: CDR1 MNHEY, CDR2 SMNVEV (reference sequence).

This receptor was obtained from a human donor who donated a stem cell graft to a child with acute myeloid leukemia. This sequence joins TRBV27 and TRBJ1-2; 7 bases are a match to TRBD1. Sequenced material: PBMCs from the stem cell graft donor, taken from the stem cell graft. In nucleotides, the CDR3 is TGTGCCAGCAGTTTTCTTTTCGACAGGGATAGTGGCTACACCTTC. This encodes CASSFLFDRDSGYTF.